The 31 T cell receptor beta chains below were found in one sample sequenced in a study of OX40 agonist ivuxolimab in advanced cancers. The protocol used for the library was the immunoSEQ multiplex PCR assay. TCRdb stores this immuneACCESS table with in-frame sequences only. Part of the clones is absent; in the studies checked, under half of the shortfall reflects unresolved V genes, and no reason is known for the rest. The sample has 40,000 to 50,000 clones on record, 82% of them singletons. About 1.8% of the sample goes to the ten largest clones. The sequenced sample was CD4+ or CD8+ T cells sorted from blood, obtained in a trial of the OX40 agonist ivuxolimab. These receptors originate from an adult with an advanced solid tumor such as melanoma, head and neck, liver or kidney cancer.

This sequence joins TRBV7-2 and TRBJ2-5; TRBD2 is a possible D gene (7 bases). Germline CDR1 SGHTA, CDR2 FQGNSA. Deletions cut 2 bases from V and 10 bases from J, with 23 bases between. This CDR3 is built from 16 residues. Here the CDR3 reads CASSLKPGGSGSGQYF. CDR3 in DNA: TGTGCCAGCAGCTTAAAGCCGGGGGGCTCCGGGAGCGGCCAGTACTTC. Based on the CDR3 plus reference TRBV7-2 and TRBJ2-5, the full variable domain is GAGVSQSPSNKVTEKGKDVELRCDPISGHTALYWYRQSLGQGLEFLIYFQGNSAPDKSGLPSDRFSAERTGGSVSTLTIQRTQQEDSAVYLCASSLKPGGSGSGQYFGPGTRLLVL.

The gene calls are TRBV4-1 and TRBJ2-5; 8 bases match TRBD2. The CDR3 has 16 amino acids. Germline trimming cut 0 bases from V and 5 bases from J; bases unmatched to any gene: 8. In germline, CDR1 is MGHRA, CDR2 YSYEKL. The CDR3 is CASSQDIVAGRETQYF. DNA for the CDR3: TGCGCCAGCAGCCAAGATATTGTAGCGGGGAGGGAGACCCAGTACTTC.

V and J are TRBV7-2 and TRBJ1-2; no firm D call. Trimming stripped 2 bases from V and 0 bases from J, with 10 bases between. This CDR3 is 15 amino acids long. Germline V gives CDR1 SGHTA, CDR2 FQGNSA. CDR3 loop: CASSLSVSTNYGYTF. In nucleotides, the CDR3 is TGTGCCAGCAGCTTATCTGTCAGTACTAACTATGGCTACACCTTC.

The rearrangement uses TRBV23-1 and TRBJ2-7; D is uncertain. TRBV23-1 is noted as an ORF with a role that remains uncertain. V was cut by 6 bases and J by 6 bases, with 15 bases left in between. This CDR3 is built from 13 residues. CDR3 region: CASSPLFRREQYF. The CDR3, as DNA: TGCGCCAGCAGCCCCCTATTTCGCCGCGAGCAGTACTTC.

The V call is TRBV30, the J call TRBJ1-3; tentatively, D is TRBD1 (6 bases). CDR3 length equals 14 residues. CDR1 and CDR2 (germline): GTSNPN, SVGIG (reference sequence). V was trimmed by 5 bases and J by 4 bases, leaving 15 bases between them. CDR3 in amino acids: CAWGRPGTGNTIYF. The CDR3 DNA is TGTGCCTGGGGGCGTCCCGGGACAGGAAACACCATATATTTT.

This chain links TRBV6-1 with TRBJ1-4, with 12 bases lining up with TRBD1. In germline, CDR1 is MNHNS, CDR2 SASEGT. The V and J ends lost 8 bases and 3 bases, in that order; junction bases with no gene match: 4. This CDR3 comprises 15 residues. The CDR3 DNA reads TGTGCCAGCGGGGGACAGGGGGCATCTAATGAAAAACTGTTTTTT. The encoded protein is CASGGQGASNEKLFF.

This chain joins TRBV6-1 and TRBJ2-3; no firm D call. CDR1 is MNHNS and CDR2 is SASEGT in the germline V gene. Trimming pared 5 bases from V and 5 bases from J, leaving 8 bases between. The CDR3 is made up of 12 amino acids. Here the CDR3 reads CASSISLDTQYF. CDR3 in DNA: TGTGCCAGCAGTATCAGTTTAGATACGCAGTATTTT.

The CDR3 bases are TGTGCCAGCAGTGGTCGGACAGGGGTGGACATTCAGTACTTC. Its translation is CASSGRTGVDIQYF. This chain links TRBV2 with TRBJ2-4; 9 bases map to TRBD1. This CDR3 comprises 14 residues. The V gene's germline CDR1 is SNHLY and CDR2 FYNNEI. The J segment lost 8 bases and the V segment lost 4 bases, leaving 6 bases of the junction unmatched.

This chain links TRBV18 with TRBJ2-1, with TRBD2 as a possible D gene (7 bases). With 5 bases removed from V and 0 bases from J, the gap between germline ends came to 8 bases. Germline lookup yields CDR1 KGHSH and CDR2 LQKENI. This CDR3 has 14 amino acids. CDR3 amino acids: CASSGGASYNEQFF. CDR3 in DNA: TGTGCCAGCTCAGGGGGGGCCTCCTACAATGAGCAGTTCTTC. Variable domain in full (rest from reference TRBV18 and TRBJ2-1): NAGVMQNPRHLVRRRGQEARLRCSPMKGHSHVYWYRQLPEEGLKFMVYLQKENIIDESGMPKERFSAEFPKEGPSILRIQQVVRGDSAAYFCASSGGASYNEQFFGPGTRLTVL.

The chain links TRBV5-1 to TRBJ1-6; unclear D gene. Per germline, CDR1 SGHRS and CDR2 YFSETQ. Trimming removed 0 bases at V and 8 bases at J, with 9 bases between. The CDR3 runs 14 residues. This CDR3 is CASSLAQRYSPLHF. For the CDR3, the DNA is TGCGCCAGCAGCTTGGCACAGAGGTATTCACCCCTCCACTTT.

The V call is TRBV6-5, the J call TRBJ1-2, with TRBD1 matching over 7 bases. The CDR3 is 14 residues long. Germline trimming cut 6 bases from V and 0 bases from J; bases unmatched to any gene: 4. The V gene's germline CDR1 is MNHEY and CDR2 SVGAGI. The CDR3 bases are TGTGCCAGCAGACGGGACAGTTCTAACTATGGCTACACCTTC. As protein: CASRRDSSNYGYTF.

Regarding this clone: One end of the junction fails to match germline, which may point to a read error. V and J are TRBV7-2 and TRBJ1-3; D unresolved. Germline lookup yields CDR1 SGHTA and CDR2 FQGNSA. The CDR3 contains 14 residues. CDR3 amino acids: CASSLQQAGNTIYF. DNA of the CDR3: TGTGCCAGCAGCCTGCAGCAAGCTGGCAACACCATATATTTT.

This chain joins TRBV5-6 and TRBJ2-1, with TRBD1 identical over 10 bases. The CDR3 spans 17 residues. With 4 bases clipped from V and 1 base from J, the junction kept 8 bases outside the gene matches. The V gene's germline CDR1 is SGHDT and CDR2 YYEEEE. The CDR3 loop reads CASSLMGDRGSYNEQFF. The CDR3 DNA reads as TGTGCCAGCAGCCTCATGGGGGACAGGGGTTCCTACAATGAGCAGTTCTTC. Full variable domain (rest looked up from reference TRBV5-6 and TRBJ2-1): DAGVTQSPTHLIKTRGQQVTLRCSPKSGHDTVSWYQQALGQGPQFIFQYYEEEERQRGNFPDRFSGHQFPNYSSELNVNALLLGDSALYLCASSLMGDRGSYNEQFFGPGTRLTVL.

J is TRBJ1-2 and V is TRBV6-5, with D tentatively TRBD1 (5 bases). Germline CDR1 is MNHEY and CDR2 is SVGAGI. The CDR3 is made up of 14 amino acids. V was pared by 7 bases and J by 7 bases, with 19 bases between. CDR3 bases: TGTGCCAGCACAAGAGTGCTAGGGGCTCGTGGCTACACCTTC. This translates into CASTRVLGARGYTF.

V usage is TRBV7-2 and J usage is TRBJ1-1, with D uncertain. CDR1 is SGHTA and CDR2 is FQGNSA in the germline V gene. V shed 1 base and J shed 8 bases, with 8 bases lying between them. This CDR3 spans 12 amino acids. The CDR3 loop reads CASSLGGIEAFF. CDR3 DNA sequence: TGTGCCAGCAGCTTAGGCGGTATAGAAGCTTTCTTT.

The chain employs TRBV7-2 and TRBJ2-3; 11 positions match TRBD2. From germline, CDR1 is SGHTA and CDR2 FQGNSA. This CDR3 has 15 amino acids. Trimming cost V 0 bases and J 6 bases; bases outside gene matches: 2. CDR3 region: CASSLALAGVDTQYF. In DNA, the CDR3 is TGTGCCAGCAGCTTAGCACTAGCGGGGGTGGATACGCAGTATTTT.

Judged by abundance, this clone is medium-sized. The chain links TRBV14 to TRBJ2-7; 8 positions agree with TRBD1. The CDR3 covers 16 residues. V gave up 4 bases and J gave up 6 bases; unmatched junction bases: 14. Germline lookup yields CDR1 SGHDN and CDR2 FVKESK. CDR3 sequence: CASSPRVLQGVSEQYF. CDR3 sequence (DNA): TGTGCCAGCAGCCCCCGTGTCTTACAGGGGGTCTCCGAGCAGTACTTC.

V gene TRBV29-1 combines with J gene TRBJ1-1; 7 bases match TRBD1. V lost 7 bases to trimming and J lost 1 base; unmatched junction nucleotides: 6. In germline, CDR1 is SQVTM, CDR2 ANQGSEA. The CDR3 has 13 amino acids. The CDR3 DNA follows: TGCAGCGGGGACAGAGGGGGGAACACTGAAGCTTTCTTT. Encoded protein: CSGDRGGNTEAFF.

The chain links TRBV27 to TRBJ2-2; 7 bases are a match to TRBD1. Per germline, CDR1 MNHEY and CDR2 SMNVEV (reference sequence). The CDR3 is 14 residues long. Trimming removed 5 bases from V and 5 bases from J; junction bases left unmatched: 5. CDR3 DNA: TGTGCCAGCAGTCAGCAGACAGGGACCGGGGAGCTGTTTTTT. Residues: CASSQQTGTGELFF.

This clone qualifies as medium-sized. The CDR3 loop reads CASSLAGTPFEQYF. CDR3 DNA sequence: TGTGCCAGCAGCTTGGCTGGGACACCATTTGAGCAGTACTTC. The chain uses TRBV5-6 and TRBJ2-7; possible D gene TRBD1, 6 bases. The germline gives CDR1 SGHDT, CDR2 YYEEEE. CDR3 length: 14 residues. V gave up 0 bases and J gave up 7 bases, with 14 bases separating them.

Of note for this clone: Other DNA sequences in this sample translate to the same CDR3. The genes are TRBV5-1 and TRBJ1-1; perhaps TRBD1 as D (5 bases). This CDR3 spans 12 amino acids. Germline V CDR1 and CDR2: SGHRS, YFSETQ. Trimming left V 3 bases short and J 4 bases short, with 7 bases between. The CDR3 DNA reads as TGCGCCAGCAGCTCCCAGGGCACTGAAGCTTTCTTT. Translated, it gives CASSSQGTEAFF.

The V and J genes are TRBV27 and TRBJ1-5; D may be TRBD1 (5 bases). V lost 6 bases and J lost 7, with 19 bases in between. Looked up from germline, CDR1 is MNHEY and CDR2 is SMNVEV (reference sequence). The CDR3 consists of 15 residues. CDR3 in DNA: TGTGCCAGCAGCAAAATCGGGAGGGGCTTGCAGCCCCAGCATTTT. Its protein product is CASSKIGRGLQPQHF.

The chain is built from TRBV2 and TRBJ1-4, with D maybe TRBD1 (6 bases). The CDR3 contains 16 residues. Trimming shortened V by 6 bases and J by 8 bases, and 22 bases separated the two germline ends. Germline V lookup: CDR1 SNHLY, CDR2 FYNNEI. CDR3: CASRRGLQGQDEKLFF. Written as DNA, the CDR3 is TGTGCCAGCAGAAGGGGCTTACAGGGTCAAGACGAAAAACTGTTTTTT.

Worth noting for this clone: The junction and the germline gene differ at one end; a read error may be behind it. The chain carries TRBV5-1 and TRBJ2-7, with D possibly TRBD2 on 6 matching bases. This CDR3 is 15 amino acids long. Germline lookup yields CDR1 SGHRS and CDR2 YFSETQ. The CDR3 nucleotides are TGCGCCAGCAGGTTGGACTACCTCCTCTCCTACGAGCAGTACTTC. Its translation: CASRLDYLLSYEQYF.

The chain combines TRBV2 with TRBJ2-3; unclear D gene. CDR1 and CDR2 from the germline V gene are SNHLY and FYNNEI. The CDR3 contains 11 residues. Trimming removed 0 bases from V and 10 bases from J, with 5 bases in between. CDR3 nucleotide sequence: TGTGCCAGCAGTGAAGCGCTCCCGCAGTATTTT. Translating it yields CASSEALPQYF.

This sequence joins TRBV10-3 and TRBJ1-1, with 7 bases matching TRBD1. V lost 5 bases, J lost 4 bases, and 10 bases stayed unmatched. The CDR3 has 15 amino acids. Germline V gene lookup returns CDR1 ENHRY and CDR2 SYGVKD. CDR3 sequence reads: CAISSTNRGRTEAFF. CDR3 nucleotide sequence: TGTGCCATCAGTAGCACCAACAGGGGCCGCACTGAAGCTTTCTTT.

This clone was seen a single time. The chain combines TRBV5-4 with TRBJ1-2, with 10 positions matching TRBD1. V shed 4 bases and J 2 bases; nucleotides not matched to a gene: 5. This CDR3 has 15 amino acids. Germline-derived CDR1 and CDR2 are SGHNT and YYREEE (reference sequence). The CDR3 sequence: CASSADRGQNYGYTF. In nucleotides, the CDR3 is TGTGCCAGCAGCGCAGACAGGGGGCAAAACTATGGCTACACCTTC.

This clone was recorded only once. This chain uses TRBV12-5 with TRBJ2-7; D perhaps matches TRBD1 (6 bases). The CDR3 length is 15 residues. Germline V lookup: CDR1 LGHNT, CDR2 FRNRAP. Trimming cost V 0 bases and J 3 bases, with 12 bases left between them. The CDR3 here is CASGLVSGQFYEQYF. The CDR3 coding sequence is TGTGCTAGTGGTTTGGTATCTGGACAGTTCTACGAGCAGTACTTC.

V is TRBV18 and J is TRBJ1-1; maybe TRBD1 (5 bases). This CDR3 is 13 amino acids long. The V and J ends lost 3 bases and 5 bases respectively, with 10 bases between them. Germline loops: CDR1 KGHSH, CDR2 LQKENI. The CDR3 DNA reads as TGTGCCAGCTCACCCAGGGCAGTGACTGAAGCTTTCTTT. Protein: CASSPRAVTEAFF.

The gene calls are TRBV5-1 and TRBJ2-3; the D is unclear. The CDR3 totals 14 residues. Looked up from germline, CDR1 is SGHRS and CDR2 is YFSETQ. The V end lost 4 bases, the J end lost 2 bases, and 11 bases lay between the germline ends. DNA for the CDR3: TGCGCCAGCAGCGTTGACGGAACCACAGATACGCAGTATTTT. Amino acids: CASSVDGTTDTQYF.

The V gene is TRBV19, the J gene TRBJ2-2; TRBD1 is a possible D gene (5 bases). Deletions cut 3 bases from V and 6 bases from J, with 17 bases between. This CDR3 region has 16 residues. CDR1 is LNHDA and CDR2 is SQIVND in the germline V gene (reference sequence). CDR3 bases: TGTGCCAGTAGTATCCACCCAGGGATGTTGGCCGGGGAGCTGTTTTTT. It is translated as CASSIHPGMLAGELFF.